Listed here is a single T cell receptor (beta chain). This clone has only a few counts. What antigen it recognizes has not been identified. Within one base of it there is no much larger clone, and no base qualities were kept. This entry is derived from a study of IL-17A CD8 T cells in psoriatic arthritis synovium. About the investigation overall: The study was designed to define the phenotype, molecular profile and function of synovial IL-17A+CD8+ T cells in the pathogenesis of psoriatic arthritis. Study-wide findings and limitations: TCRbeta sequencing showed synovial Tc17 cells were polyclonal in psoriatic arthritis (median clonality around 0.08). Only a few patients were covered by TCR sequencing, and this limited sample size was acknowledged by the authors. Cells came from synovial fluid rather than synovial tissue, since no psoriatic arthritis synovial tissue samples were available. Although over 4% of the repertoire was occupied by some individual clones, most synovial CD8+ subsets remained polyclonal. In two patients, many Tc17 clones also appeared in the synovial Tc1 population, producing Morisita overlap indices above 0.8.

CD3+ T cells were isolated magnetically, stimulated for approximately 1.6 hours with PMA and ionomycin, and then labeled using IL-17A and IFNgamma cytokine secretion assays. Synovial fluid effusions were drawn from actively inflamed joints of patients with psoriatic arthritis. Memory CD8+ T cells in synovial fluid were sorted patient by patient into Tc17 (IL-17A+) cells, bulk memory cells and Tc1 (IL-17A-IFNgamma+) cells in order to compare their TCR repertoires. Psoriatic arthritis patients met the Classification of Psoriatic Arthritis Study Group (CASPAR) criteria. Cells secreting cytokines were also stained with a viability dye and with anti-CD3, CD8, CD14 and CD4 antibodies, then sorted on a BD FACSAria. A few patients with psoriatic arthritis provided sorted synovial fluid CD8+ T cell subsets that underwent TCRbeta sequencing. After isolation with Lymphoprep, synovial fluid mononuclear cells were cryopreserved in liquid nitrogen until use. The medium used for cryopreservation had 50% fetal calf serum and around 9.2% dimethyl sulfoxide.

After DNA extraction (Qiagen), TCRbeta V-D-J rearrangements underwent bias-controlled amplification and then high-throughput sequencing (immunoSEQ; Adaptive Biotech). Per the original workflow: The immunoSEQ Analyzer platform was used to analyze productive sequences at the sequence level. Clonality was calculated as 1 minus Pielou's evenness, so values run from 0 (highly polyclonal) up to 1 (monoclonal). The Morisita index, ranging from 0 (no similarity) to 1 (complete similarity), was used to quantify repertoire overlap between subsets. Entries here come from immuneACCESS through TCRdb and include only in-frame sequences with V and J called. Some clones fail to appear in such tables; in the studies checked, an unresolved V gene covers under half of the shortfall, and the cause of the remainder is unknown. V and J calls plus clone size are reproduced from that table; the DNA served to infer D and trimming. In all, the sample holds 500 or so clones, and approximately 70% of those were seen once. 15% of the sample goes to the ten largest clones.

CDR3 length: 17 amino acids, cysteine to phenylalanine. The kept DNA is CDR3 alone, 51 bases in frame from the first base. V sheds 2 bases and J sheds 5 bases, leaving 22 bases between their ends. In the germline V gene, CDR1 corresponds to SGDLS and CDR2 to YYNGEE. This receptor was identified in a human donor with psoriatic arthritis. Specimen: IL-17A+ (IFN-gamma+/-) memory CD8+ T cells from synovial fluid. Interpreted using the paper, the cell subset or site label stands for: IL-17A+IFNgamma+/- memory CD8+ (Tc17) cells. The chain joins TRBV9 to TRBJ1-2, with a tentative D gene TRBD1 over 5 matching bases. The bases are TGTGCCAGCAGCGTTGGGGGAGGGCCCTCAGTTATATATGGCTACACCTTC. The encoded protein is CASSVGGGPSVIYGYTF.